The T cell receptor (beta chain) under discussion was sequenced for a study of CD8+CD57+ T cells in acquired aplastic anemia. This clonotype was counted at least ten times. Profiling of TCR beta VDJ combinations and CDR3 sequences used genomic DNA as template. TCRdb independently ran MiXCR on the reads; one entry per CDR3 protein. Of approximately 380,000 distinct CDR3 sequences in the sample, about two thirds were seen once. The sequenced sample was sorted CD4+, CD8+, or CD8+CD57+ T cells (not recorded which) from PBMCs. The receptor was isolated from a human donor in good health, serving as a control.

CDR3 nucleotide sequence: TGTGCCACCAGTGGCAGACCCGGGGGCTATAATTCTGGGGCCAACGTCCTGACTTTC. Protein: CATSGRPGGYNSGANVLTF. This sequence joins TRBV24-1 and TRBJ2-6; perhaps D is TRBD1 or TRBD2 (6 bases each). With 5 bases removed from V and 1 base from J, the gap between germline ends came to 20 bases. Germline assignment: CDR1 KGHDR and CDR2 SFDVKD. The CDR3 runs 19 residues.